One and the same sample provided the 3 T cell receptor beta chains below, sequenced in a study of STAT5B mutations in CD4+ large granular lymphocyte leukemia. Sequencing was performed with immunoSEQ multiplex PCR; in TCRdb, only in-frame clones are kept and a portion is missing. The data hold 31,000 or so clones, with roughly 89% observed a single time. Sequencing was carried out using CD4+ T cells from blood buffy coats. These receptor sequences come from a human donor in good health.

This chain uses TRBV6-1 with TRBJ1-2; D is unresolved. The CDR3 spans 14 residues. Germline assignment: CDR1 MNHNS and CDR2 SASEGT. V gave up 8 bases and J gave up 2 bases, with 15 bases separating them. The CDR3 region is CASCLIEGNYGYTF. CDR3 DNA: TGTGCCAGCTGCCTAATTGAAGGGAACTATGGCTACACCTTC.

This chain joins TRBV10-3 and TRBJ2-3; tentatively, D is TRBD1 (5 bases). This CDR3 has 13 residues. V was shortened by 6 bases and J by 3 bases, with 10 bases between the two germline ends. Germline CDR1 is ENHRY and CDR2 is SYGVKD. In DNA, the CDR3 is TGTGCCATCAGCAGGGTAGGAACAGATACGCAGTATTTT. Translated, it gives CAISRVGTDTQYF.

The chain employs TRBV2 and TRBJ2-5; TRBD2 matches at 12 bases. The V segment lost 4 bases and the J segment 5 bases; nucleotides outside the gene matches: 5. The CDR3 is made up of 15 amino acids. Germline CDR1 SNHLY, CDR2 FYNNEI. The CDR3 loop is CASSAFTSGRETQYF. Here the CDR3 DNA reads TGTGCCAGCAGTGCTTTCACTAGCGGGAGGGAGACCCAGTACTTC.